This TCR beta chain comes out of a study of blood T cells in healthy people across ages. Study-wide results and limits: Aged donors had fewer naive CD4+ cells and lower diversity than long-lived donors.

Combining a sample-barcoded 5' primer with a J-beta primer mix, a second PCR ran for about 6 to 12 cycles. Every cDNA was tagged by a template-switch adaptor with 12 random nucleotides. One entry per CDR3 protein, called by TCRdb with MiXCR from the 5' RACE reads. The sample has hundreds of thousands of distinct CDR3 sequences, roughly 50% seen once. This clonotype was found a few times. The antigen is undetermined. Trimming took off 9 bases at V and 0 bases at J, with 10 bases between the two ends. The CDR3 runs 13 residues. Germline CDR1 reads KGHDR; CDR2 reads SFDVKD. Sequencing used blood. V gene TRBV24-1 combines with J gene TRBJ1-2; tentative D call: TRBD1 (6 bases). This clonotype was obtained from a woman aged 55-69 years in good health. The CDR3, as DNA: TGTGCCACCGCGGACAGCCCTAACTATGGCTACACCTTC. This gives the protein CATADSPNYGYTF.